This T cell receptor (beta chain) was retrieved from a study of identical twins (dated by TCRdb to about 2016). With respect to the entire study: To test whether fetal clonotypes persist, this study deep-sequenced TCR alpha and beta repertoires from monozygotic twins, from unrelated adults of various ages, and from cord blood. To rule out contamination, the twin experiments were replicated at different times with different library preparation protocols. Results and caveats for the whole study, not just this receptor: Out-of-frame TCR alpha sequences shared between twins showed an excess of low generation-probability sequences compared with coincidental sharing between unrelated individuals. In beta out-of-frame sequences, excess twin sharing was weaker, because having fewer shared sequences lowered the signal-to-noise ratio. Because the same donors could not be followed over many years, the conclusions depended on cross-sectional statistical analysis. Abundant cord blood beta clonotypes carried fewer insertions; young adult naive repertoires showed a weaker similar trend, while memory repertoires showed none. Zero-insertion analyses could be partly confounded by invariant T cells such as MAIT and iNKT, although diverse VJ usage argued against such confounding for most clonotypes. Recombination models systematically underestimated out-of-frame TCR alpha sharing in monozygotic twins but agreed with sharing between unrelated individuals.

Library creation used 5' RACE. TCRdb lists the instrument as Illumina HiSeq 2000. A universal primer binding site was added through template switching, and the final cDNA carried a unique molecular identifier so that TCR cDNA molecules could be counted accurately. First-strand cDNA for TCR alpha and beta chains was synthesized from specific primers in the conserved constant-segment region. To control for contamination, every cDNA library was double barcoded, receiving both a SMART-Mk sample barcode and Illumina barcodes. TruSeq adapter sequences, together with Illumina sample barcodes, were added in two successive PCR steps. TCR alpha and beta cDNA libraries were sequenced on the Illumina HiSeq platform with custom primers. As for how the authors treated the data: MiGEC was used to process raw reads and extract unique molecular identifiers, and MiXCR was used to find CDR3 positions. Recombination models were inferred per individual with the repgenHMM and IGoR tools using an EM algorithm. Shared clonotype analysis was performed with the tcR package in R, normalizing sharing by the product of cloneset sizes. To study raw recombination without the effects of thymic and clonal selection, out-of-frame nonproductive sequences were analyzed. The public sequencing data were trimmed at Q25 with fastp and processed into clonotypes with MiXCR by TCRdb, which kept only in-frame beta chains. One record per CDR3 amino acid sequence lists the most common genes and DNA. The V and J calls reflect TCRdb's pipeline rather than the authors' work. Across this sample there are about 700,000 distinct CDR3 sequences, with about 9.4% seen only once. The ten largest account for more than 0.75% of the sample.

In the case of this clonotype: The specificity of this receptor is unknown. Base qualities are missing; no much larger clone stands one base away.

Every donor was a healthy Caucasian. Three pairs of female monozygotic twins, all aged 18 to 29 years, made up the twin cohort. The RNA used for TCR libraries was isolated from peripheral blood mononuclear cells. V loses 4 bases, J loses 3 bases, and the germline ends lie 12 bases apart. Its CDR3 holds 15 amino acids, cysteine through phenylalanine. Of the read, only the CDR3 DNA is kept; its 45 bases are in frame from base 1. Another study also made use of these data, one on yellow fever vaccine responses in identical twins. Taken from the second paper: According to the authors, in identical twins the way T cells responded to vaccination appeared partly convergent and partly personalized. Focusing on identical twins, the study followed the T cell clones that responded to the vaccine, and did so with precision.

The sequence derives from a woman aged 18 to 35 in good health. The V and J genes are TRBV12-3 or TRBV12-4 and TRBJ2-2; the D gene is not confidently resolved. Sequencing used PBMCs. The nucleotide sequence is TGTGCCAGCAGTTGGTCTAGATCGGACACCGGGGAGCTGTTTTTT. This encodes CASSWSRSDTGELFF.